A single sample is the source of the 21 T cell receptor beta chains below, sequenced in a study of blood T cell repertoires in COVID-19. The table came from immunoSEQ multiplex PCR; TCRdb's copy has only in-frame clones and leaves some out. The repertoire holds under 300,000 clones, with 88% as singletons. Input material: PBMCs or T cells enriched from blood (not recorded which). Every receptor here comes from a woman between 40 and 50 years old with acute COVID-19.

The CDR3 loop reads CASSLDPTGGAGYNSPLHF. In nucleotides, the CDR3 is TGTGCCAGCAGCTTAGATCCGACGGGGGGGGCCGGCTATAATTCACCCCTCCACTTT. This sequence joins TRBV11-2 and TRBJ1-6; D might be TRBD1 (6 bases). V lost 0 bases to trimming and J lost 3 bases, with 18 bases between them. CDR3 length: 19 residues. Germline values: CDR1 SGHAT, CDR2 FQNNGV.

V and J are TRBV4-1 and TRBJ2-7; TRBD2 might be the D (5 bases). Per the germline V gene, CDR1 is MGHRA and CDR2 is YSYEKL. Trimming removed 3 bases from V and 3 bases from J, with 12 bases in between. CDR3 length equals 14 residues. CDR3 in DNA: TGCGCCAGCAGCCAGACTCTCGGGATCTACGAGCAGTACTTC. Encoded protein: CASSQTLGIYEQYF.

J is TRBJ2-3 and V is TRBV4-3; maybe TRBD2 (7 bases). Germline lookup yields CDR1 LGHNA and CDR2 YSLEER. The CDR3 totals 16 residues. V was pared by 3 bases and J by 2 bases, with 15 bases between. This chain's CDR3 is CASSHMGGPTTDTQYF. The CDR3 DNA is TGCGCCAGCAGCCATATGGGGGGGCCAACCACAGATACGCAGTATTTT.

The chain employs TRBV7-8 and TRBJ1-2, with 9 bases matching TRBD1. V was clipped by 1 base and J by 2 bases; unmatched bases: 2. CDR3 size: 15 residues. CDR1 is SGHVS and CDR2 is FQNEAQ in the germline V gene. CDR3 in DNA: TGTGCCAGCAGCTTAGTGGGGACAGGGAACTATGGCTACACCTTC. This gives the protein CASSLVGTGNYGYTF.

This clone was observed a few times. Within the sample, other DNA sequences also encode this same CDR3. J is TRBJ1-6 and V is TRBV6-5; 9 bases are a match to TRBD1. With 6 bases clipped from V and 10 bases from J, the junction kept 4 bases outside the gene matches. This CDR3 has 13 residues. CDR1 is MNHEY, CDR2 SVGAGI, per germline. For the CDR3, the DNA is TGTGCCAGCAGGGGACAGGGTGACTCACCCCTCCACTTT. Translation gives CASRGQGDSPLHF.

The CDR3 region is CASSLWASGDNEQFF. In DNA, the CDR3 is TGTGCCAGCAGTTTATGGGCTAGCGGGGACAATGAGCAGTTCTTC. The chain joins TRBV27 to TRBJ2-1; 9 bases are a match to TRBD2. CDR1 and CDR2 from the germline V gene are MNHEY and SMNVEV (reference sequence). This CDR3 is 15 amino acids long. Trimming at V came to 1 base and at J to 5 bases, leaving 3 bases not matched to a gene.

V and J are TRBV19 and TRBJ1-5; possible D gene TRBD1, 5 bases. Trimming left V 2 bases short and J 0 bases short, with 8 bases between. The CDR3 is 15 residues long. The germline V gene has CDR1 LNHDA and CDR2 SQIVND (reference sequence). CDR3 amino acids: CASSIQGTSNQPQHF. CDR3 coding DNA: TGTGCCAGTAGTATACAGGGCACTAGCAATCAGCCCCAGCATTTT. Filled out from reference TRBV19 and TRBJ1-5, the complete variable domain reads DGGITQSPKYLFRKEGQNVTLSCEQNLNHDAMYWYRQDPGQGLRLIYYSQIVNDFQKGDIAEGYSVSREKKESFPLTVTSAQKNPTAFYLCASSIQGTSNQPQHFGDGTRLSIL.

This chain connects TRBV25-1 to TRBJ1-1; the D gene is possibly TRBD1 (5 bases). Germline CDR1 and CDR2: MGHDK and SYGVNS. There are 14 residues in the CDR3. Between the trimmed V and J ends, which lost 6 bases and 2 bases, there was a span of 13 bases. CDR3: CASRGGIYNTEAFF. The DNA for the CDR3 is TGTGCCAGCAGGGGGGGGATTTACAACACTGAAGCTTTCTTT.

The chain employs TRBV7-2 and TRBJ1-2; 8 bases line up with TRBD1. CDR3 length: 14 amino acids. V was clipped by 7 bases and J by 1 base; unmatched bases: 5. Germline-derived CDR1 and CDR2 are SGHTA and FQGNSA. CDR3 loop: CASNRDRNNYGYTF. The DNA of the CDR3 is TGTGCCAGCAACAGGGACAGGAATAACTATGGCTACACCTTC.

The chain employs TRBV19 and TRBJ2-5, with 9 positions matching TRBD1. The CDR3 sequence is 14 residues long. Germline V gene lookup returns CDR1 LNHDA and CDR2 SQIVND (reference sequence). J gave up 5 bases and V 5 bases, and 6 bases lay outside the gene matches. In DNA, the CDR3 is TGTGCCAGTAGTTTAACAGGGGGCAGGGAGACCCAGTACTTC. It is translated as CASSLTGGRETQYF.

This clone was found once. The V and J genes are TRBV7-2 and TRBJ2-1, with 13 bases matching TRBD2. This CDR3 has 16 amino acids. Germline-derived CDR1 and CDR2 are SGHTA and FQGNSA. J lost 9 bases, V lost 3 bases, and 8 bases had no gene match. The CDR3 nucleotides read TGTGCCAGCAGCTTGGGAGGGACTAGCGGGATCAGTGAGCAGTTCTTC. It translates to CASSLGGTSGISEQFF.

This chain uses TRBV2 with TRBJ1-2; TRBD1 is a possible D gene (5 bases). This CDR3 contains 16 residues. The germline V gene has CDR1 SNHLY and CDR2 FYNNEI. V was clipped by 3 bases and J by 8 bases, with 22 bases between them. CDR3 coding DNA: TGTGCCAGCAGTGAGGAGTTCGGGGGAGTCCTCGGGGGCTACACCTTC. Encoded protein: CASSEEFGGVLGGYTF.

The DNA of the CDR3 is TGTGCCACCAGTGATTCCCGGACACTTAACACTGAAGCTTTCTTT. As protein: CATSDSRTLNTEAFF. The gene calls are TRBV24-1 and TRBJ1-1, with D possibly TRBD1 on 5 matching bases. V was clipped by 2 bases and J by 2 bases, with 11 bases between them. CDR3 length equals 15 residues. Germline assignment: CDR1 KGHDR and CDR2 SFDVKD.

This clone appeared a single time. This chain connects TRBV10-3 to TRBJ1-2; D gene ambiguous. Germline V gene lookup returns CDR1 ENHRY and CDR2 SYGVKD. V lost 1 base and J 7 bases, leaving 19 bases between the germline ends. This CDR3 has 16 amino acids. The CDR3 DNA reads as TGTGCCATCAGTGAGTTCGAGACACTTGGGAGCGGTGGCTACACCTTC. Its translation is CAISEFETLGSGGYTF.

The rearrangement joins TRBV5-1 to TRBJ1-2, with TRBD1 matching 10 bases. Germline values: CDR1 SGHRS, CDR2 YFSETQ. J lost 2 bases, V lost 2 bases, and 6 bases had no gene match. CDR3 length: 16 amino acids. CDR3 sequence: CASSFSPGQGNYGYTF. The CDR3 DNA reads TGCGCCAGCAGCTTCTCTCCGGGACAGGGGAACTATGGCTACACCTTC.

The CDR3 DNA is TGTGCCAGCAGCCTACAAGGACAGGGCCAAGAGACCCAGTACTTC. It yields the protein CASSLQGQGQETQYF. This chain links TRBV7-2 with TRBJ2-5; 8 bases are a match to TRBD1. CDR1 is SGHTA, CDR2 FQGNSA, per germline. Germline trimming cut 5 bases from V and 1 base from J; bases unmatched to any gene: 6. The CDR3 spans 15 residues.

The chain couples TRBV10-1 to TRBJ2-1; TRBD2 might be the D (6 bases). The germline V gene encodes CDR1 WNHNN and CDR2 SYGVQD (reference sequence). This CDR3 contains 16 residues. Trimming cost V 4 bases and J 4 bases, with 17 bases left between them. The CDR3 loop is CASSAGSPNPYNEQFF. CDR3 nucleotides: TGCGCCAGCAGTGCCGGGAGCCCCAACCCTTACAATGAGCAGTTCTTC.

CDR3 amino acids: CASSKDSFSHYGYTF. The CDR3 DNA reads TGCGCCAGCAGCAAGGACAGTTTCTCGCACTATGGCTACACCTTC. The V call is TRBV5-1, the J call TRBJ1-2, with D possibly being TRBD1 (6 bases). This CDR3 contains 15 residues. The germline V gene has CDR1 SGHRS and CDR2 YFSETQ. V was trimmed by 4 bases and J by 3 bases, leaving 16 bases between them.

This clone appeared a single time. V is TRBV29-1 and J is TRBJ1-2; 12 bases agree with TRBD1. The CDR3 contains 15 residues. The germline CDR1 and CDR2 sequences are SQVTM and ANQGSEA. Trimming removed 6 bases from V and 8 bases from J; junction bases left unmatched: 13. Here the CDR3 DNA reads TGCAGCGTATTTACACCGGGACAGGGGGCGGGAGGCTACACCTTC. As protein: CSVFTPGQGAGGYTF.

The V call is TRBV2, the J call TRBJ1-6; maybe TRBD1 (6 bases). V was cut by 5 bases and J by 5 bases, with 13 bases left in between. The CDR3 totals 15 residues. CDR1 is SNHLY, CDR2 FYNNEI, per germline. This CDR3 reads CASSKQGGDNSPLHF. The DNA of the CDR3 is TGTGCCAGCAGTAAACAGGGCGGTGATAATTCACCCCTCCACTTT.

J is TRBJ2-3 and V is TRBV4-3; a weak D match, TRBD2 (5 bases). The germline V gene encodes CDR1 LGHNA and CDR2 YSLEER. This CDR3 comprises 16 residues. V gave up 6 bases and J gave up 0 bases, with 16 bases separating them. CDR3 protein: CASRGSHRTSTDTQYF. The DNA of the CDR3 is TGCGCCAGCAGAGGCTCGCACCGGACTAGCACAGATACGCAGTATTTT.